The clone carrying this T cell receptor beta chain was recorded many times. Its antigen remains unknown. The CDR3 loop spans 17 amino acids. Trimming took off 3 bases at V and 6 bases at J, with 24 bases between the two ends. Germline CDR1 and CDR2: MNHEY and SMNVEV (reference sequence). The data belong to a study of regulatory T cells in long-lasting Graves disease. Study-level points and caveats: Lower TCR diversity was seen in persistent Graves' patients than in newly diagnosed ones.

The authors built TCR beta libraries using iRepertoire HTBI primers and Arm-PCR of CDR3 regions. MiXCR, run by TCRdb on the multiplex PCR reads, gives a single entry per CDR3 protein. The sample has some 500,000 distinct CDR3 sequences, roughly 15% seen once. Time point here: newly diagnosed GD, antithyroid drugs for less than 3 months. RNA extracted from PBMCs served as the sequencing template. These data were also reused for a study on T cells in Graves' hyperthyroidism and ophthalmopathy.

This TCR was sampled from a woman aged 35-65 years with Graves disease. The chain combines TRBV27 with TRBJ2-7; maybe TRBD2 (5 bases). The material was peripheral blood mononuclear cells (PBMCs), obtained at new diagnosis, from a patient treated with antithyroid drugs. The CDR3 nucleotides are TGTGCCAGCAGTTTTCTTCCCCCCCGGGGTAGATCGGGCGAGCAGTACTTC. Its translation: CASSFLPPRGRSGEQYF.